This T cell receptor beta chain was captured by sequencing in a study of glioma-infiltrating T cells. Using RNA template, CDR3s of TCR alpha and beta were amplified with iRepertoire arm-PCR. TCRdb reprocessed the multiplex PCR reads via MiXCR and lists one record per CDR3 protein. The top ten clones hold roughly 29% of a sample with about 130,000 distinct CDR3 sequences, around 25% of them seen once. Specimen: glioma tissue, nonneoplastic brain tissue, or PBMCs (not recorded which). This clonotype was sampled from a human donor with low-grade glioma or glioblastoma, undergoing nonglioma brain surgery, or in good health (not recorded which).

DNA for the CDR3: TGTGCCAGCAGGGGGGGGTGGCTAAACTCCTATAATTCACCCCTCCACTTT. It specifies CASRGGWLNSYNSPLHF. This sequence joins TRBV6-1 and TRBJ1-6; D is perhaps TRBD1 (5 bases). The CDR3 spans 17 residues. V shed 6 bases and J shed 0 bases, with 15 bases lying between them. Germline CDR1 is MNHNS and CDR2 is SASEGT.